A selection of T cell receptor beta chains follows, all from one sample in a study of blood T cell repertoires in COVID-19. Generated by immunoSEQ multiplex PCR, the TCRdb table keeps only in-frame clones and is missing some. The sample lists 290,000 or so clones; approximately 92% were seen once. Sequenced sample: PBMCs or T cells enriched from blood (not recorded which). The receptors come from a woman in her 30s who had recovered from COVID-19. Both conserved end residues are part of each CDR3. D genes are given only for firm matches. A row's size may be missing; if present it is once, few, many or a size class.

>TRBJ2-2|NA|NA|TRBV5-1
CASRDIIKKNTGELFF
TGCGCCAGCCGGGACATAATAAAGAAGAACACCGGGGAGCTGTTTTTT
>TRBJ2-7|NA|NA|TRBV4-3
CASSQGSPSAHWGSYEQYF
TGCGCCAGCAGCCAAGGGAGTCCTAGCGCCCACTGGGGCTCCTACGAGCAGTACTTC
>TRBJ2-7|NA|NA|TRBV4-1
CASSQSGGGRTYEQYF
TGCGCCAGCAGCCAGTCGGGGGGCGGAAGGACCTACGAGCAGTACTTC
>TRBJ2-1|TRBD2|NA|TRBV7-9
CASSPPGLGGEQFF
TGTGCCAGCAGCCCCCCCGGACTAGGCGGTGAGCAGTTCTTC
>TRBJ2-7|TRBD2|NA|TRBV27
CASSLSTSRSSYEQYF
TGTGCCAGCAGTTTATCGACTAGCAGGAGCTCCTACGAGCAGTACTTC
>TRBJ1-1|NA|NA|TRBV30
CAWSAQGYLKAFF
TGTGCCTGGAGTGCCCAGGGGTACTTAAAAGCTTTCTTT
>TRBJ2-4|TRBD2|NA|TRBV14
CASSQDLSGRAEYIQYF
TGTGCCAGCAGCCAAGACCTTAGCGGGAGGGCCGAGTACATTCAGTACTTC
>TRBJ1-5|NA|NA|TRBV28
CASNYQPQHF
TGTGCCAGCAACTATCAGCCCCAGCATTTT
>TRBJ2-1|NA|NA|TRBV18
CASSLYRVGDFYNEQFF
TGTGCCAGCTCACTCTACAGGGTTGGAGACTTCTACAATGAGCAGTTCTTC
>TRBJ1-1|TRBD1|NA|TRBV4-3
CASSRYRGHTEAFF
TGCGCCAGCAGCCGGTACAGGGGGCACACTGAAGCTTTCTTT
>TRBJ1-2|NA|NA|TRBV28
CASKQSYGYTF
TGTGCCAGCAAACAAAGCTATGGCTACACCTTC
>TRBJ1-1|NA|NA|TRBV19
CASSIGGLREAFF
TGTGCCAGTAGTATCGGGGGGCTAAGGGAAGCTTTCTTT
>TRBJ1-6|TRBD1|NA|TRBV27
CASSLGTGAYNSPLHF
TGTGCCAGCAGTTTAGGGACAGGGGCCTATAATTCACCCCTCCACTTT
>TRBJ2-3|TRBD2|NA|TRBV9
CASTFGSGSRTSTDTQYF
TGTGCCAGCACCTTTGGCAGCGGGAGTCGAACTAGCACAGATACGCAGTATTTT
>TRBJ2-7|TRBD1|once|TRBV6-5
CASSPGQGGTYEQYF
TGTGCCAGCAGTCCCGGACAGGGGGGTACCTACGAGCAGTACTTC
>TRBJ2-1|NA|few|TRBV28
CASSYPRGDNEQFF
TGTGCCAGCAGTTATCCACGAGGAGACAATGAGCAGTTCTTC
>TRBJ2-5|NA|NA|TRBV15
CATSRVGVEETQYF
TGTGCCACCAGCAGAGTAGGGGTGGAGGAGACCCAGTACTTC
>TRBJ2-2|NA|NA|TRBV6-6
CASSPWAVNTGELFF
TGTGCCAGCAGTCCTTGGGCAGTTAACACCGGGGAGCTGTTTTTT
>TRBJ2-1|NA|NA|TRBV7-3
CASSPWAPPYNEQFF
TGTGCCAGCAGCCCTTGGGCCCCCCCCTACAATGAGCAGTTCTTC
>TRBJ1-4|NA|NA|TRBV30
CAWNRGTNEKLFF
TGTGCCTGGAACCGGGGGACTAATGAAAAACTGTTTTTT
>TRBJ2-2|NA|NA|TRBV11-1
CASSYSGHASGELFF
TGTGCCAGCAGCTATAGCGGACACGCGAGCGGGGAGCTGTTTTTT
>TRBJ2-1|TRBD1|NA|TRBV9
CASSAGQGVNEQFF
TGTGCCAGCAGCGCCGGACAGGGTGTAAATGAGCAGTTCTTC
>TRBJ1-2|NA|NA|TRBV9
CASSVATQPNGYTF
TGTGCCAGCAGCGTAGCTACCCAACCAAATGGCTACACCTTC
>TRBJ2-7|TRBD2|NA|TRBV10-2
CASRMGLAGPSYEQYF
TGCGCCAGCAGGATGGGACTAGCGGGACCATCCTACGAGCAGTACTTC
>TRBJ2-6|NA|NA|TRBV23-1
CASSPRDTGSGANVLTF
TGCGCCAGCAGTCCCCGGGACACAGGCTCTGGGGCCAACGTCCTGACTTTC
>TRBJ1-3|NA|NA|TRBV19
CASSRTVSSGNTIYF
TGTGCCAGTAGTCGGACAGTGTCCTCTGGAAACACCATATATTTT
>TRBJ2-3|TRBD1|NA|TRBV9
CASRPLTGTGGWTDTQYF
TGTGCCAGCAGGCCACTAACCGGGACAGGGGGCTGGACAGATACGCAGTATTTT
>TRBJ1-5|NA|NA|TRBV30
CAWRRPGTLSNQPQHF
TGTGCCTGGAGGAGACCCGGGACACTAAGCAATCAGCCCCAGCATTTT
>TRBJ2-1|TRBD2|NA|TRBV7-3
CASGQTSGTYNEQFF
TGTGCCAGCGGCCAGACTAGCGGGACTTACAATGAGCAGTTCTTC
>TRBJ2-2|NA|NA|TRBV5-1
CASSLEGRGAGELFF
TGCGCCAGCAGCTTGGAAGGCAGGGGTGCCGGGGAGCTGTTTTTT
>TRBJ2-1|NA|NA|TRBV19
CASSIGGAPYNEQFF
TGTGCCAGTAGTATTGGTGGAGCACCCTACAATGAGCAGTTCTTC